Below are 21 T cell receptor beta chains sequenced from a single sample in a study of shared clonotypes between healthy human individuals. Some clones are missing from TCRdb's copy, which holds only in-frame ones; the method was immunoSEQ multiplex PCR. This repertoire shows about 560,000 clones, just over 75% found once; its top ten account for about 12%. The sequencing input was PBMCs. These receptors came from a woman aged 40 to 50 in good health. Some clones in this sample may be carry-over from other donors' samples.

CDR3 sequence (DNA): TGTGCCACCACTAGGGACAGGGCGGGTGGAAACACCATATATTTT. Encoded protein: CATTRDRAGGNTIYF. This rearrangement joins TRBV15 to TRBJ1-3, with 9 bases matching TRBD1. Per germline, CDR1 LNHNV and CDR2 YYDKDF (reference sequence). CDR3 length equals 15 residues. J was trimmed by 3 bases and V by 7 bases; bases with no gene match: 7.

Concerning this clone: With a far larger clone one base away, a read error is the likely cause. The chain recombines TRBV27 with TRBJ2-7; the match to TRBD2 covers 9 bases. In germline, CDR1 is MNHEY, CDR2 SMNVEV (reference sequence). The J segment lost 5 bases and the V segment lost 7 bases, leaving 24 bases of the junction unmatched. CDR3 length: 19 residues. The CDR3 is CASTRGWGRGEAGGNEQYF. In DNA, the CDR3 is TGTGCCAGCACAAGGGGGTGGGGCAGGGGAGAAGCGGGAGGCAACGAGCAGTACTTC.

Only a few counts were recorded for this clone. The J gene is TRBJ1-1, the V gene TRBV19, with D maybe TRBD1 (5 bases). V dropped 6 bases and J dropped 4 bases, with 15 bases sitting between them. Germline CDR1 reads LNHDA; CDR2 reads SQIVND (reference sequence). The CDR3 totals 14 residues. The CDR3 loop is CASSQGAWGTEAFF. As DNA, the CDR3 is TGTGCCAGTAGCCAGGGAGCGTGGGGCACTGAAGCTTTCTTT.

The sample holds one count of this clone. CDR3 residues: CASSPVYRTGNYGYTF. The CDR3 DNA is TGTGCCAGCAGCCCGGTTTACCGGACAGGGAACTATGGCTACACCTTC. The chain employs TRBV5-6 and TRBJ1-2, with 8 positions matching TRBD1. The trim removed 4 bases at V and 2 bases at J, leaving 10 bases unmatched. Germline-derived CDR1 and CDR2 are SGHDT and YYEEEE. CDR3 size: 16 residues.

The chain joins TRBV19 to TRBJ2-1; 8 bases are a match to TRBD1. CDR1 is LNHDA, CDR2 SQIVND, per germline (reference sequence). The V and J ends lost 6 bases and 7 bases, in that order; junction bases with no gene match: 14. The CDR3 spans 16 residues. The CDR3 region is CASRINTGGRLNEQFF. Here the CDR3 DNA reads TGTGCCAGTAGGATTAACACAGGGGGGCGGCTAAATGAGCAGTTCTTC.

This clone was observed many times. The CDR3 coding sequence is TGTGCCAGCAGATACAGGGGAGGGGCAACTAATGAAAAACTGTTTTTT. Translated: CASRYRGGATNEKLFF. The chain is built from TRBV5-8 and TRBJ1-4, with 7 bases fitting TRBD1. With V trimmed by 5 bases and J by 0 bases, 7 bases remained unmatched. The CDR3 totals 16 residues. Germline CDR1 reads SGHTS; CDR2 reads YDEGEE.

This sequence joins TRBV5-1 and TRBJ1-1; D remains ambiguous. V was cut by 2 bases and J by 7 bases, with 9 bases left in between. The CDR3 consists of 12 residues. The germline V gene has CDR1 SGHRS and CDR2 YFSETQ. CDR3 residues: CASSLSGGEAFF. In DNA form, the CDR3 reads TGCGCCAGCAGCTTATCCGGAGGTGAAGCTTTCTTT.

CDR3: CASSFRGTAEQFF. CDR3 coding DNA: TGTGCCAGCAGCTTCCGCGGGACGGCTGAGCAGTTCTTC. The chain links TRBV5-6 to TRBJ2-1; maybe TRBD2 (6 bases). The CDR3 runs to 13 residues. CDR1 is SGHDT, CDR2 YYEEEE, per germline. V lost 2 bases, J lost 9 bases, and 12 bases lay in between.

The chain links TRBV19 to TRBJ2-1; either TRBD1 or TRBD2 may supply D (6 bases each). V lost 4 bases, J lost 2 bases, and 9 bases lay in between. The germline V gene encodes CDR1 LNHDA and CDR2 SQIVND (reference sequence). The CDR3 runs 14 residues. This CDR3 reads CASSKGGAYNEQFF. CDR3 DNA: TGTGCCAGTAGTAAGGGGGGTGCCTACAATGAGCAGTTCTTC.

The chain employs TRBV5-4 and TRBJ2-5, with a weak D call TRBD1 (5 bases). The V and J ends lost 3 bases and 2 bases respectively, with 14 bases between them. Germline assignment: CDR1 SGHNT and CDR2 YYREEE (reference sequence). There are 15 residues in the CDR3. The CDR3 bases are TGTGCCAGCAGCTCCCGTCGGGCAGGGCAAGAGACCCAGTACTTC. Its translation: CASSSRRAGQETQYF.

The chain is built from TRBV27 and TRBJ2-1, with 11 bases lining up with TRBD2. The CDR3 has 15 amino acids. Looked up from germline, CDR1 is MNHEY and CDR2 is SMNVEV (reference sequence). The V segment lost 5 bases and the J segment 7 bases; nucleotides outside the gene matches: 7. The CDR3 here is CASSHFSGRGNEQFF. CDR3 nucleotides: TGTGCCAGCAGTCATTTTAGCGGGAGGGGGAATGAGCAGTTCTTC.

The rearrangement links TRBV7-3 to TRBJ1-1; D might be TRBD1 (5 bases). CDR3 length equals 13 residues. V lost 4 bases, J lost 1 base, and 7 bases lay in between. From germline, CDR1 is SGHTA and CDR2 FQGTGA. The chain's CDR3 is CASSYTGNTEAFF. In DNA, the CDR3 is TGTGCCAGCAGCTATACAGGGAACACTGAAGCTTTCTTT. Variable domain in full (rest from reference TRBV7-3 and TRBJ1-1): GAGVSQTPSNKVTEKGKYVELRCDPISGHTALYWYRQSLGQGPEFLIYFQGTGAADDSGLPNDRFFAVRPEGSVSTLKIQRTERGDSAVYLCASSYTGNTEAFFGQGTRLTVV.

The genes are TRBV27 and TRBJ2-7; no definite D call. The length of the CDR3 is 15 residues. V was pared by 0 bases and J by 5 bases, with 14 bases between. Germline CDR1 is MNHEY and CDR2 is SMNVEV (reference sequence). CDR3 in amino acids: CASSLSSGGIHEQYF. The CDR3 region has the DNA TGTGCCAGCAGTTTATCATCCGGCGGCATCCACGAGCAGTACTTC.

The chain combines TRBV7-9 with TRBJ2-2, with D uncertain. This CDR3 region has 12 residues. In germline, CDR1 is SEHNR, CDR2 FQNEAQ (reference sequence). V lost 1 base to trimming and J lost 7 bases, with 4 bases between them. CDR3 sequence reads: CASSLVHGELFF. For the CDR3, the DNA is TGTGCCAGCAGCTTAGTCCACGGGGAGCTGTTTTTT.

The chain has TRBV20-1 and TRBJ2-7; no clear D gene. CDR3 size: 11 residues. CDR1 is DFQATT and CDR2 is SNEGSKA in the germline V gene (reference sequence). The V end was cut by 2 bases, the J end by 2 bases, with 4 bases between. The CDR3 DNA reads as TGCAGTGCTAGATATCCCTACGAGCAGTACTTC. Its protein product is CSARYPYEQYF.

V is TRBV7-9 and J is TRBJ2-7; possibly TRBD1 for D (6 bases). The germline V gene encodes CDR1 SEHNR and CDR2 FQNEAQ (reference sequence). V lost 1 base and J lost 5, with 12 bases in between. The CDR3 runs to 14 residues. CDR3 residues: CASSLEGRGHEQYF. DNA of the CDR3: TGTGCCAGCAGCTTAGAAGGCAGGGGACACGAGCAGTACTTC.

The chain joins TRBV19 to TRBJ2-1, with D perhaps matching TRBD1 (6 bases). The length of the CDR3 is 14 residues. Germline V gene sequence: CDR1 LNHDA, CDR2 SQIVND (reference sequence). Trimming pared 5 bases from V and 1 base from J, leaving 9 bases between. The CDR3 is CASSWTASYNEQFF. DNA for the CDR3: TGTGCCAGTAGTTGGACAGCTTCCTACAATGAGCAGTTCTTC.

This chain uses TRBV11-2 with TRBJ2-1; D unclear. The CDR3 has 11 residues. Germline-derived CDR1 and CDR2 are SGHAT and FQNNGV. The V end was cut by 3 bases, the J end by 9 bases, with 6 bases between. The CDR3 nucleotides read TGTGCCAGCAGCTTTCTCGGTGAGCAGTTCTTC. It yields the protein CASSFLGEQFF.

A remark on this clone: A junction boundary mismatches the germline segment, possibly from a read error. The V gene is TRBV6-6, the J gene TRBJ2-1; 8 bases are a match to TRBD2. This CDR3 has 14 residues. Germline CDR1 reads MNHNY; CDR2 reads SVGAGI (reference sequence). The CDR3 DNA sequence: TGTACCAGCACCCCAGCGGGAGTGGAGGGTGAGCAGTTCTTC. Translating it yields CTSTPAGVEGEQFF.

The chain combines TRBV18 with TRBJ2-4, with D possibly TRBD2 on 5 matching bases. V lost 0 bases, J lost 0 bases, and 6 bases lay in between. Germline CDR1 reads KGHSH; CDR2 reads LQKENI. The CDR3 has 15 residues. The CDR3 DNA reads TGTGCCAGCTCACCACCGGGAGTAGCCAAAAACATTCAGTACTTC. Amino acids: CASSPPGVAKNIQYF.

The rearrangement links TRBV9 to TRBJ2-7; 7 bases line up with TRBD2. J gave up 5 bases and V 3 bases, and 11 bases lay outside the gene matches. The CDR3 consists of 15 residues. Germline-derived CDR1 and CDR2 are SGDLS and YYNGEE. The CDR3 nucleotides read TGTGCCAGCAGCGGAGGCGGGGGTCCAGCGGACGAGCAGTACTTC. Residues: CASSGGGGPADEQYF.